This paragraph reports one T cell receptor beta chain. Antigen unknown. CDR1 and CDR2 (germline): MDHEN, SYDVKM. The V gene end was trimmed by 3 bases and the J gene end by 4 bases; junction bases not matched to a gene: 4. The CDR3 length is 15 residues. TCRdb itself ran the 5' RACE reads through MiXCR, one entry per CDR3 protein. Here the sample spans under 1 million distinct CDR3 sequences, roughly an eighth being singletons. The data are from a study of identical twins. Study results and caveats: When twins shared out-of-frame alpha sequences, those sequences had excess low generation probability. Conclusions relied on cross-sectional statistical analysis, not following the same donors. Zero-insertion results could be subject to partial confounding by invariant MAIT and iNKT cells.

This sample also appeared in a second study, on yellow fever vaccine responses in identical twins.

This chain uses TRBV28 with TRBJ2-7; 12 nucleotides agree with TRBD1. Sequencing was done on a sample of PBMCs. The TCR comes from a young woman in good health. Written as DNA, the CDR3 is TGTGCCAGCAGTTTGGGACAGGGGGCGAGGTACGAGCAGTACTTC. Protein: CASSLGQGARYEQYF.